This T cell receptor (beta chain) was recorded in a study of identical twins. Findings and caveats of the study: Cord blood beta clonotypes present at high abundance carried fewer insertions; no such pattern appeared in memory repertoires. Models came in too low on out-of-frame TCR alpha sharing in monozygotic twins.

Per germline, CDR1 MNHEY and CDR2 SMNVEV (reference sequence). This CDR3 comprises 11 residues. Trimming pared 8 bases from V and 1 base from J, leaving 6 bases between. There are many counts of this clonotype. Its antigen is undetermined. Template switching added a universal primer site, and cDNA bore unique molecular identifiers. TCRdb redid the calling of the 5' RACE reads with MiXCR, one entry per CDR3 protein. There are 250,000 to 300,000 distinct CDR3 sequences in the sample; roughly 9.7% occur only once, and 6% to 8.5% lies in the top ten. These data were also reused for a study on yellow fever vaccine responses in identical twins.

The TCR comes from a woman between 18 and 29 years old in good health. Sample: CD8+ T cells sorted from blood. The genes are TRBV27 and TRBJ2-7, with D possibly TRBD2 on 5 matching bases. CDR3 coding DNA: TGTGCCAGCCGGGGTTCCTACGAGCAGTACTTC. Protein product: CASRGSYEQYF.